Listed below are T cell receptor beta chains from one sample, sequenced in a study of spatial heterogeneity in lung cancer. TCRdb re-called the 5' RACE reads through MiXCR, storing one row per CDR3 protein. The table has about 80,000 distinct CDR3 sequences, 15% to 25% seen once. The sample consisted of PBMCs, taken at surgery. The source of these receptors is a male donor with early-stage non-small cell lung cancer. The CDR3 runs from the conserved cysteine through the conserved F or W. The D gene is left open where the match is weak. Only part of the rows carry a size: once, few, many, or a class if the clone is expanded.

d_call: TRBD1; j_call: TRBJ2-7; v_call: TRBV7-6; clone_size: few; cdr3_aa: CASSWDRSSEQYF; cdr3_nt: TGTGCCAGCTCTTGGGACAGAAGCTCCGAGCAGTACTTC
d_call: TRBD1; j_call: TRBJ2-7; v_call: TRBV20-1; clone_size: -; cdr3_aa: CSADRDRGTYEQYF; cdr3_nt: TGCAGTGCGGACCGGGACAGGGGAACCTACGAGCAGTACTTC
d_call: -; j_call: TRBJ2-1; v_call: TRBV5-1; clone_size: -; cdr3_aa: CASSGGTISNEQFF; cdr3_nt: TGCGCCAGCAGCGGCGGGACCATTTCCAATGAGCAGTTCTTC
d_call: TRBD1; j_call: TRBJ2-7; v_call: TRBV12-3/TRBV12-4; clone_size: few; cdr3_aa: CASRWDRGSYEQYF; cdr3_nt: TGTGCCAGCAGGTGGGACAGGGGGTCCTACGAGCAGTACTTC
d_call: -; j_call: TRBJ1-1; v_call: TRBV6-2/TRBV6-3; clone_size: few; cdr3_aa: CASSHPYGTEAFF; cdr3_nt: TGTGCCAGCAGTCACCCATACGGGACTGAAGCTTTCTTT
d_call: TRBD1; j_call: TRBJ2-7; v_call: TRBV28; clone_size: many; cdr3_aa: CASPPSGQGAYEQYF; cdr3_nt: TGTGCCAGCCCCCCCTCGGGGCAGGGGGCCTACGAGCAGTACTTC
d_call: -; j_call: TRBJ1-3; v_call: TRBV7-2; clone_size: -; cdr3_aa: CASSPPGLSSGNTIYF; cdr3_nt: TGTGCCAGCAGCCCCCCAGGGCTCAGCTCTGGAAACACCATATATTTT
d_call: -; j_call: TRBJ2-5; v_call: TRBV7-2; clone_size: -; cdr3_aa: CASSLMGPAAQYF; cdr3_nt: TGTGCCAGCAGCTTAATGGGCCCGGCAGCCCAGTACTTC
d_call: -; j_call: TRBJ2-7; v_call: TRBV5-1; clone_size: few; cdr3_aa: CASSTTGGLSYEQYF; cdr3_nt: TGCGCCAGCAGCACCACAGGAGGACTGTCTTACGAGCAGTACTTC
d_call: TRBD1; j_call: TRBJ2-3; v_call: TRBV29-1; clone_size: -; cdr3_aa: CSSSRGRGPASADTQYF; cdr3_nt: TGCAGCTCTTCCAGGGGGCGGGGACCCGCCAGCGCAGATACGCAGTATTTT
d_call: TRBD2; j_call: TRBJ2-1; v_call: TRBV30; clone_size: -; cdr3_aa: CALGGTSGGGAYNEQFF; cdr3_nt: TGTGCCCTCGGAGGGACTAGCGGGGGTGGGGCCTACAATGAGCAGTTCTTC
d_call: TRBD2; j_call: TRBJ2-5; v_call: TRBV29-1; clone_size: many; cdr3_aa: CSVDLSGAKQETQYF; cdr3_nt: TGCAGCGTGGATCTGAGCGGGGCAAAGCAAGAGACCCAGTACTTC
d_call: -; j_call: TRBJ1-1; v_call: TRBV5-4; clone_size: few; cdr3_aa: CASVVGNSNTEAFF; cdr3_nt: TGTGCCTCCGTTGTGGGCAATTCGAACACTGAAGCTTTCTTT
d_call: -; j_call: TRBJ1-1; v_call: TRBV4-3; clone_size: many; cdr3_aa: CASSQAVLNTEAFF; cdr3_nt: TGCGCCAGCAGCCAAGCCGTCCTGAACACTGAAGCTTTCTTT
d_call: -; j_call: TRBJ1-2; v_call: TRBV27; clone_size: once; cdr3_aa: CASSFSMANYGYTF; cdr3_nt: TGTGCCAGCAGTTTTAGTATGGCGAACTATGGCTACACCTTC
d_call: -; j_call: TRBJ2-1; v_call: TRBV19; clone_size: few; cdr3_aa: CATTSGPVYNEQFF; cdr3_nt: TGTGCCACCACGTCGGGGCCGGTCTACAATGAGCAGTTCTTC
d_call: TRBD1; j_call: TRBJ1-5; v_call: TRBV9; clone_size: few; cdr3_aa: CASSAGQDNQPQHF; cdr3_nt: TGTGCCAGCAGCGCAGGACAGGACAATCAGCCCCAGCATTTT
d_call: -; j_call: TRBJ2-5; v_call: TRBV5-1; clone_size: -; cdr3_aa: CASSASGPETQYF; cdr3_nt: TGCGCCAGCAGCGCTTCGGGGCCAGAGACCCAGTACTTC
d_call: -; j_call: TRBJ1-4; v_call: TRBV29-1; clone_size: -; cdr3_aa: CSVSETATNEKLFF; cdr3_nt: TGCAGCGTGAGTGAGACAGCAACTAATGAAAAACTGTTTTTT
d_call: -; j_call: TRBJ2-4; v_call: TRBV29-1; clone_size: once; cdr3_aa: CSFSGTRDIQYF; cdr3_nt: TGCAGCTTTTCCGGGACTCGAGACATTCAGTACTTC
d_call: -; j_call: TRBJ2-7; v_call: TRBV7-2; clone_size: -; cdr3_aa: CASSPRPANYEQYF; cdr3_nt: TGTGCCAGCAGCCCTCGACCAGCGAACTACGAGCAGTACTTC
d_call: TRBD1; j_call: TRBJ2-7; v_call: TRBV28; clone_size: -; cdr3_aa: CASSQIGTGGAEQYF; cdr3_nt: TGTGCCAGCAGCCAGATCGGGACAGGGGGCGCCGAGCAGTACTTC
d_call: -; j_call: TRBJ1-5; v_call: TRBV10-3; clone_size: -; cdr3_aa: CAISESAYSNQPQHF; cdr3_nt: TGTGCCATCAGTGAGTCGGCATATAGCAATCAGCCCCAGCATTTT
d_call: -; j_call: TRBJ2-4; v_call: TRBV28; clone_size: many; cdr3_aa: CASRHTSGTSAKNIQYF; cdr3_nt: TGTGCCAGCAGACATACCTCCGGGACCTCGGCCAAAAACATTCAGTACTTC
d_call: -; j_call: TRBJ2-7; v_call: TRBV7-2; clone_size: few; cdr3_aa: CASSLVFGGEHEQYF; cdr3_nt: TGTGCCAGCAGCTTAGTGTTCGGGGGAGAGCACGAGCAGTACTTC
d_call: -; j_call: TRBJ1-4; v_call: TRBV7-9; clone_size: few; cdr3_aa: CASSPRGQLNEKLFF; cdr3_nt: TGTGCCAGCAGCCCCCGGGGTCAACTTAATGAAAAACTGTTTTTT
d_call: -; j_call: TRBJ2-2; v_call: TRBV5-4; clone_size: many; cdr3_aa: CASSPPASGELFF; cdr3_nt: TGTGCCAGCAGCCCGCCCGCGTCCGGGGAGCTGTTTTTT
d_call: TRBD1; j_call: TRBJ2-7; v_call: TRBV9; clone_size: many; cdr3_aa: CASSATGAGEQYF; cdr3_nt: TGTGCCAGCAGCGCAACAGGGGCTGGGGAGCAGTACTTC
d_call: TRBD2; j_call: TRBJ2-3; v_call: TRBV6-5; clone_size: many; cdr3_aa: CASSKLAGGELAQYF; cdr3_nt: TGTGCCAGCAGTAAGCTAGCGGGAGGGGAGTTGGCGCAGTATTTT
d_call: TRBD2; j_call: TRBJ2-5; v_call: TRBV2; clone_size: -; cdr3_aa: CASSERVAGNQETQYF; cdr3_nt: TGTGCCAGCAGTGAAAGGGTAGCGGGGAACCAAGAGACCCAGTACTTC
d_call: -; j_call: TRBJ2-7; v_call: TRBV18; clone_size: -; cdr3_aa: CASSLLPGHGTYEQYF; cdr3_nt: TGTGCCAGCTCACTGCTGCCGGGTCACGGGACCTACGAGCAGTACTTC
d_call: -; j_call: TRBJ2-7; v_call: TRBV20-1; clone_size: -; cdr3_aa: CSARGGGIYEQYF; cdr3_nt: TGCAGTGCTAGAGGAGGCGGGATCTACGAGCAGTACTTC
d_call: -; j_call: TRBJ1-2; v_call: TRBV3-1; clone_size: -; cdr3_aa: CASSDNMPGAGPNYGYTF; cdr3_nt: TGTGCCAGCAGCGACAACATGCCTGGAGCCGGACCAAACTATGGCTACACCTTC
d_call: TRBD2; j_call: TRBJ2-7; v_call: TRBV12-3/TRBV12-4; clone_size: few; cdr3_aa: CASRPGLASNEQYF; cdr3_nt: TGTGCCAGCAGACCGGGACTAGCTTCCAACGAGCAGTACTTC
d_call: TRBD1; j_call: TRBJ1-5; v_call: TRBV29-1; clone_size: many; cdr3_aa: CSVGQGASQPQHF; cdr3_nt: TGCAGCGTTGGACAGGGGGCATCTCAGCCCCAGCATTTT
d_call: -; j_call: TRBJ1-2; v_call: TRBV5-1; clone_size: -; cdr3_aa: CATREANYGYTF; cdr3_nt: TGCGCCACCCGAGAGGCTAACTATGGCTACACCTTC
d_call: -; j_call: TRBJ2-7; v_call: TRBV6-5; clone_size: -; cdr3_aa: CASSYSTDSTYEQYF; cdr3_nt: TGTGCCAGCAGTTACTCCACGGACAGTACCTACGAGCAGTACTTC
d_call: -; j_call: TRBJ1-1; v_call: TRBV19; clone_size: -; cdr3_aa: CASRGGDLNTEAFF; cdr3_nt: TGTGCCAGTAGAGGTGGGGACCTCAACACTGAAGCTTTCTTT
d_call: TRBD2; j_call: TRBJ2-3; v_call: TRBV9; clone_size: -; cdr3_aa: CASSGGEIFARDTQYF; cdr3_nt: TGTGCCAGCAGTGGGGGGGAAATCTTCGCCAGAGATACGCAGTATTTT
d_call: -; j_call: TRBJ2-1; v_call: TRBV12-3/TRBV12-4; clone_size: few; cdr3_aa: CASSPGNYNEQFF; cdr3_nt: TGTGCCAGCAGCCCCGGGAACTACAATGAGCAGTTCTTC
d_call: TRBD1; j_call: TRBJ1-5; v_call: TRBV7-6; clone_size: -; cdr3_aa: CASSLYSGGQPQHF; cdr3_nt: TGTGCCAGCAGCTTATATTCAGGGGGTCAGCCCCAGCATTTT
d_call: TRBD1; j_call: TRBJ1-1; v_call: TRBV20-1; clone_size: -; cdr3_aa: CSAGQGYTEAFF; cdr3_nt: TGCAGTGCTGGACAGGGTTACACTGAAGCTTTCTTT
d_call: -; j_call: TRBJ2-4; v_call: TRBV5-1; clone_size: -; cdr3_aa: CASSPNEGLGNPIQYF; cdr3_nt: TGCGCCAGCAGCCCCAATGAGGGACTGGGGAACCCAATTCAGTACTTC
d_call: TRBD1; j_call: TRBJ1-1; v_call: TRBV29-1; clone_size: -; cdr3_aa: CSVELGQGEAFF; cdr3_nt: TGCAGCGTTGAATTGGGACAGGGTGAGGCTTTCTTT
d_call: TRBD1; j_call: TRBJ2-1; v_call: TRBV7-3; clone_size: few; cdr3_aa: CASSLWTGNNEQFF; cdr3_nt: TGTGCCAGCAGCTTGTGGACAGGGAACAATGAGCAGTTCTTC
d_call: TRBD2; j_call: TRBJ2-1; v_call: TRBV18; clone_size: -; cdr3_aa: CASSPPGLAGGGEQFF; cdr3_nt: TGTGCCAGCTCACCCCCGGGACTAGCGGGGGGGGGTGAGCAGTTCTTC
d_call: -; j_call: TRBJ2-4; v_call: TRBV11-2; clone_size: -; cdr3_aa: CASSSGLAKNIQYF; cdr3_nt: TGTGCCAGCAGCTCGGGGTTAGCCAAAAACATTCAGTACTTC
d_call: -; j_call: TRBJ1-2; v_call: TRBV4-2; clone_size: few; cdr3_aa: CASSPIWEQNYGYTF; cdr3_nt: TGTGCCAGCAGCCCCATATGGGAACAGAACTATGGCTACACCTTC
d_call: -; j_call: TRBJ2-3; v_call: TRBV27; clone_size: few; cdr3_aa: CASSSPGARSDTQYF; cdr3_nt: TGTGCCAGCAGTTCGCCAGGGGCCCGGTCAGATACGCAGTATTTT
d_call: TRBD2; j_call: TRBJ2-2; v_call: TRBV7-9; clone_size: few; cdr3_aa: CASSLTAGAGTGELFF; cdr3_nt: TGTGCCAGCAGCTTAACCGCGGGAGCGGGCACCGGGGAGCTGTTTTTT
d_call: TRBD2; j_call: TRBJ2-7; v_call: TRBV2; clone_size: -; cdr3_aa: CASSSGTSGLVSYEQYF; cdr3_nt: TGTGCCAGCAGCTCCGGGACTAGCGGGTTGGTATCCTACGAGCAGTACTTC
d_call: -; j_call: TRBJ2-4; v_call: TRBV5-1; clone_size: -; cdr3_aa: CASSLSREGAKNIQYF; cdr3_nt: TGCGCCAGCAGCTTGTCCCGCGAGGGCGCCAAAAACATTCAGTACTTC
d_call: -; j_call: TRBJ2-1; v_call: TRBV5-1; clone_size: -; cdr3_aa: CASSFDGTGNEQFF; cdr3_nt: TGCGCCAGCAGCTTTGATGGGACTGGGAATGAGCAGTTCTTC
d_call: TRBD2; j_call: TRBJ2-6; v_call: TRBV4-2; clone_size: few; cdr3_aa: CASSLRLAGVGANVLTF; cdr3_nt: TGTGCCAGCAGCCTTAGACTAGCGGGAGTTGGGGCCAACGTCCTGACTTTC